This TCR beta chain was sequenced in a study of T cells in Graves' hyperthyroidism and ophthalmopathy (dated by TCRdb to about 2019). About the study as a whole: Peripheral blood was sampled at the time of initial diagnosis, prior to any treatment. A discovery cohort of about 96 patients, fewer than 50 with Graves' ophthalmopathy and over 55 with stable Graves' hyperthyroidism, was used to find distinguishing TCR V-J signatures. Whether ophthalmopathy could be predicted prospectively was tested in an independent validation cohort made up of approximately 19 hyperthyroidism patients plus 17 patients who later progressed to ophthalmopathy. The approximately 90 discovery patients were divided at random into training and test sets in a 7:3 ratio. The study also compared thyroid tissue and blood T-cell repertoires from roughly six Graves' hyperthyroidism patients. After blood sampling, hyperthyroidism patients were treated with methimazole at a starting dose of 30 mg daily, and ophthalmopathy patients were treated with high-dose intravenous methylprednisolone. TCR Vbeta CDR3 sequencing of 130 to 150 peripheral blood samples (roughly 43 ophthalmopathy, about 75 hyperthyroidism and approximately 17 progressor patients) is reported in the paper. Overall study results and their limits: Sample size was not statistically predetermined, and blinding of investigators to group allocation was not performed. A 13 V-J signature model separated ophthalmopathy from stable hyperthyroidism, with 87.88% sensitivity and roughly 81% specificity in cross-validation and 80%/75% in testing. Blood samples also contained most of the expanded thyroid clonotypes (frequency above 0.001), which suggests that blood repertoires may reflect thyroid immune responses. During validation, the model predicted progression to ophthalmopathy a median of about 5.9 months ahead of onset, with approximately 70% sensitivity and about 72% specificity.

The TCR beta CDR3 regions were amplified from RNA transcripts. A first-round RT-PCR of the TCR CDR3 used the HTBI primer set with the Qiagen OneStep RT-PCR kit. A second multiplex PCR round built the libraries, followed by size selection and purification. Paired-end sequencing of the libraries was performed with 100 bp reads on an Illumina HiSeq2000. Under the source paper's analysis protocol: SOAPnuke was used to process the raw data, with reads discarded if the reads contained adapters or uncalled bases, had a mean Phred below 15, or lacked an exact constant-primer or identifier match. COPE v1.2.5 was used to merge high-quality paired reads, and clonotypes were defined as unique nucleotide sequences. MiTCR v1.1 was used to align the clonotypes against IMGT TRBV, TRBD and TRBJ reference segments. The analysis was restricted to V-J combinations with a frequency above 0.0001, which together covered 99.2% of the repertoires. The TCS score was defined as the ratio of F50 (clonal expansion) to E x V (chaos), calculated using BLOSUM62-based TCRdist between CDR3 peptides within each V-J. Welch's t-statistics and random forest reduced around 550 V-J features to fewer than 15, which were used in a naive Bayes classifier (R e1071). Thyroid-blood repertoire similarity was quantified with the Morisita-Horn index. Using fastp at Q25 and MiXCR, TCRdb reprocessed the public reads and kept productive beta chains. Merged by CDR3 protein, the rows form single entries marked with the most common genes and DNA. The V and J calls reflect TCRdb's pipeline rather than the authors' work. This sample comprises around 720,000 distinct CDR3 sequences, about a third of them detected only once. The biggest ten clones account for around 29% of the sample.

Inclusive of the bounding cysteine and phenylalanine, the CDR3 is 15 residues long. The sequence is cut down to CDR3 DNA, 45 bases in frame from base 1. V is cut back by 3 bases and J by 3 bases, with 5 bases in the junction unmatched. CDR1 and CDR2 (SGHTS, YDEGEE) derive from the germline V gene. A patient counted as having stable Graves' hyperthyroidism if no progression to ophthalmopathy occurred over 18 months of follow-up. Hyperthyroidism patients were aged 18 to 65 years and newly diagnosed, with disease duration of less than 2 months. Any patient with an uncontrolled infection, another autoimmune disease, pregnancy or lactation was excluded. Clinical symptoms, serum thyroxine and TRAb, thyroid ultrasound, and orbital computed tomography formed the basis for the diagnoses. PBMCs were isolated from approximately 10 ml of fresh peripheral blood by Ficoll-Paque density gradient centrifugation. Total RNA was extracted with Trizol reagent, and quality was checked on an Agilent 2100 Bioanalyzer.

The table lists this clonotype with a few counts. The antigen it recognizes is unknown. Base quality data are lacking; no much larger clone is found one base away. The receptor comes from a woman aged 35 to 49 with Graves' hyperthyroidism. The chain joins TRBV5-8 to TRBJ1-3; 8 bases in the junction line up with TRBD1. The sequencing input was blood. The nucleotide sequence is TGTGCCAGCAGCTGGGACAGGCCCGGTGGAAACACCATATATTTT. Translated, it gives CASSWDRPGGNTIYF.